The TCR beta chain under discussion was sequenced for a study of shared T cell receptors in the human thymus. Repertoires were generated with immunoSEQ multiplex PCR, while TCRdb's copy carries only in-frame clones and drops some. The sample gives 700,000 or so clones, approximately 85% of which show up once; over 0.008% is in the top ten. These records were also assigned to another study, of human thymus T cells.

Sequenced input: thymocytes. The TCR sequence derives from a girl in the first two years of life with a congenital heart defect.

CDR3 nucleotide sequence: TGTGCCAGCCGACTCCCGGTGTTCACTGAAGCTTTCTTT. It is translated as CASRLPVFTEAFF. The rearrangement links TRBV7-9 to TRBJ1-1; D gene unclear. The V gene's germline CDR1 is SEHNR and CDR2 FQNEAQ (reference sequence). V lost 8 bases to trimming and J lost 4 bases, with 14 bases between them. The CDR3 spans 13 residues.